This T cell receptor beta chain was retrieved from a study of T cells in Graves' hyperthyroidism and ophthalmopathy. Regarding this clonotype: What it recognizes is unknown.

Points from the study as a whole: A model using 13 V-J features told ophthalmopathy apart from stable hyperthyroidism.

Template material for amplifying TCR beta CDR3 regions consisted of RNA transcripts. Carried out on the TCR CDR3, a first-round RT-PCR used the HTBI primer set. From the multiplex PCR reads, TCRdb called clonotypes with MiXCR, one entry per CDR3 protein. The table includes hundreds of thousands of distinct CDR3 sequences, 15% to 20% detected once. Germline values: CDR1 SEHNR, CDR2 FQNEAQ (reference sequence). Trimming pared 6 bases from V and 8 bases from J, leaving 25 bases between. This CDR3 has 17 residues. V is TRBV7-9 and J is TRBJ2-2; D is possibly TRBD2 (6 bases). Sequencing was carried out using blood. This receptor was identified in a woman aged 18-35 years with Graves' hyperthyroidism. In DNA, the CDR3 is TGTGCCAGCAGAAGTGGCACCGGGAGCGTCCGGACTGGGGAGCTGTTTTTT. Its translation: CASRSGTGSVRTGELFF.